These 27 T cell receptor beta chains originate from one sample sequenced in a study of blood T cell repertoires in COVID-19. The repertoire was sequenced with immunoSEQ multiplex PCR; TCRdb's copy has only in-frame clones and lacks some. The table records about 400,000 clones, around 86% of them present only once. The sequenced sample was peripheral blood. The receptors were sampled from a woman in her thirties with active or convalescent COVID-19.

The chain has TRBV5-4 and TRBJ2-1, with 9 bases identical to TRBD1. With 5 bases clipped from V and 8 bases from J, the junction kept 14 bases outside the gene matches. The CDR3 is made up of 16 amino acids. The germline V gene encodes CDR1 SGHNT and CDR2 YYREEE (reference sequence). This CDR3 reads CASRLNRDRATDEQFF. The CDR3 DNA reads TGTGCCAGCAGACTTAACCGGGACAGGGCTACAGATGAGCAGTTCTTC.

The gene calls are TRBV7-2 and TRBJ2-3; 10 bases fit TRBD2. Germline V gives CDR1 SGHTA, CDR2 FQGNSA. There are 16 residues in the CDR3. J lost 3 bases, V lost 5 bases, and 8 bases had no gene match. The CDR3 loop is CASSPSPGLATDTQYF. CDR3 nucleotide sequence: TGTGCCAGCAGCCCCTCCCCGGGACTAGCGACAGATACGCAGTATTTT.

CDR3 loop: CASSTTGVNTEAFF. In DNA, the CDR3 is TGCGCCAGCAGCACCACAGGGGTGAACACTGAAGCTTTCTTT. The chain has TRBV5-1 and TRBJ1-1; 7 positions match TRBD1. Trimming took 4 bases from V and 0 from J; bases not matched to a gene: 3. Germline CDR1 SGHRS, CDR2 YFSETQ. The CDR3 contains 14 residues.

Here the CDR3 DNA reads TGTGCCATCAGGGGACAGGGGAATGAAGCTTTCTTT. Encoded protein: CAIRGQGNEAFF. The chain couples TRBV10-3 to TRBJ1-1; TRBD1 aligns across 10 bases. This CDR3 spans 12 amino acids. Trimming cost V 6 bases and J 7 bases; bases outside gene matches: 2. Germline-derived CDR1 and CDR2 are ENHRY and SYGVKD.

The V gene is TRBV19, the J gene TRBJ1-1, with D possibly TRBD1 on 5 matching bases. The V and J ends lost 7 bases and 5 bases respectively, with 23 bases between them. Germline V CDR1 and CDR2: LNHDA, SQIVND (reference sequence). The CDR3 is made up of 16 amino acids. Here the CDR3 reads CASTNGGIGEGTEAFF. As DNA, the CDR3 is TGTGCCAGTACCAATGGGGGGATAGGCGAGGGGACTGAAGCTTTCTTT.

As to this clone: The CDR3 does not close with the conserved phenylalanine or tryptophan, likely indicating a read error. It is unclear where the CDR3 begins or ends on the DNA, so no DNA is shown, and the CDR3 is as TCRdb lists it. This chain links TRBV5-1 with TRBJ1-4; TRBD1 was called by the table and not checked on the DNA. Germline V gene data show CDR1 as SGHRS and CDR2 as YFSETQ. The CDR3 length is 13 residues, termini included. The CDR3 loop reads CASSLFSQGRIEV.

The rearrangement joins TRBV18 to TRBJ2-7, with TRBD1 matching over 10 bases. The CDR3 contains 18 residues. The trim removed 5 bases at V and 2 bases at J, leaving 15 bases unmatched. CDR1 is KGHSH and CDR2 is LQKENI in the germline V gene. The CDR3 reads CASSTDPGTGELTYEQYF. The CDR3 nucleotides are TGTGCCAGCTCAACGGACCCAGGGACAGGGGAACTAACCTACGAGCAGTACTTC. Combining the CDR3 with reference TRBV18 and TRBJ2-7 gives the whole variable domain NAGVMQNPRHLVRRRGQEARLRCSPMKGHSHVYWYRQLPEEGLKFMVYLQKENIIDESGMPKERFSAEFPKEGPSILRIQQVVRGDSAAYFCASSTDPGTGELTYEQYFGPGTRLTVT.

The CDR3: CASSQGDTQYF. In nucleotides, the CDR3 is TGTGCCAGCAGTCAGGGGGATACGCAGTATTTT. The chain carries TRBV2 and TRBJ2-3; possible D gene TRBD1, 6 bases. This CDR3 region has 11 residues. V lost 5 bases to trimming and J lost 6 bases, with 6 bases between them. Germline values: CDR1 SNHLY, CDR2 FYNNEI. Together with reference TRBV2 and TRBJ2-3, the CDR3 gives the full variable domain: EPEVTQTPSHQVTQMGQEVILRCVPISNHLYFYWYRQILGQKVEFLVSFYNNEISEKSEIFDDQFSVERPDGSNFTLKIRSTKLEDSAMYFCASSQGDTQYFGPGTRLTVL.

A remark on this clone: A read error may produce the germline difference seen at one junction end. The V call is TRBV28, the J call TRBJ2-5, with 8 bases identical to TRBD1. CDR3 length: 13 residues. Germline lookup yields CDR1 MDHEN and CDR2 SYDVKM. The CDR3 DNA is TGTGCCAGCAGTATTTTCTTCCAGGGGGCGGACAACTTC. Protein: CASSIFFQGADNF.

The chain carries TRBV7-9 and TRBJ2-1; TRBD2 aligns across 13 bases. The CDR3 length is 17 residues. Germline loops: CDR1 SEHNR, CDR2 FQNEAQ (reference sequence). With 5 bases clipped from V and 9 bases from J, the junction kept 13 bases outside the gene matches. In nucleotides, the CDR3 is TGTGCCAGCAGCCTAGAACAAGGACTAGCGGGAGCGGTTGAGCAGTTCTTC. Amino acids: CASSLEQGLAGAVEQFF.

The V gene is TRBV6-5, the J gene TRBJ1-5; weak D call: TRBD1 (5 bases). This CDR3 region has 14 residues. Germline loops: CDR1 MNHEY, CDR2 SVGAGI. V lost 7 bases and J lost 3, with 13 bases in between. As DNA, the CDR3 is TGTGCCAGCAAGGGCAGGGATTTCAATCAGCCCCAGCATTTT. Translated, it gives CASKGRDFNQPQHF.

The V and J genes are TRBV10-1 and TRBJ1-3; D ambiguous. The V gene's germline CDR1 is WNHNN and CDR2 SYGVQD (reference sequence). Trimming pared 3 bases from V and 9 bases from J, leaving 6 bases between. CDR3 length: 11 amino acids. The CDR3 loop is CASSDSGTIYF. CDR3 sequence (DNA): TGCGCCAGCAGTGATTCGGGCACCATATATTTT.

This clone came up once. This chain connects TRBV19 to TRBJ1-2, with TRBD1 as a possible D gene (5 bases). The length of the CDR3 is 13 residues. Trimming removed 4 bases from V and 4 bases from J, with 10 bases in between. CDR1 is LNHDA, CDR2 SQIVND, per germline (reference sequence). The CDR3 here is CASSRRGRYGYTF. The CDR3 DNA sequence: TGTGCCAGTAGTAGGAGGGGCCGCTATGGCTACACCTTC.

This chain connects TRBV23-1 to TRBJ2-5; TRBD1 matches at 8 bases. TRBV23-1 is flagged as an ORF with uncertain function. The junction had 15 bases not matched to a gene; V was cut back by 8 bases and J by 4 bases. This CDR3 spans 16 amino acids. The DNA for the CDR3 is TGCGCCAGCCCCAGACCACCAGGGGGCGCGCTAGAGACCCAGTACTTC. It codes for CASPRPPGGALETQYF.

J is TRBJ1-2 and V is TRBV24-1; D might be TRBD1 (6 bases). Germline CDR1 reads KGHDR; CDR2 reads SFDVKD. The CDR3 runs to 14 residues. Trimming took 3 bases from V and 8 from J, leaving 15 bases between them. The chain's CDR3 is CATSDHNSDRGYTF. The CDR3 nucleotides read TGTGCCACCAGTGATCACAACTCCGACAGGGGCTACACCTTC.

The genes are TRBV7-9 and TRBJ2-1; 7 nucleotides line up with TRBD2. The ends lost 3 bases at V and 5 bases at J; junction bases unmatched: 10. Germline V gene lookup returns CDR1 SEHNR and CDR2 FQNEAQ (reference sequence). The CDR3 consists of 16 residues. This CDR3 is CASSFYAGEPNNEQFF. The CDR3 region has the DNA TGTGCCAGCAGCTTTTATGCGGGAGAACCAAACAATGAGCAGTTCTTC.

The chain couples TRBV11-2 to TRBJ2-5; TRBD2 might be the D (5 bases). Germline-derived CDR1 and CDR2 are SGHAT and FQNNGV. V was shortened by 6 bases and J by 0 bases, with 23 bases between the two germline ends. The CDR3 sequence is 18 residues long. CDR3 nucleotides: TGTGCCAGCAGGCCTCTTTGGCGGGCGACTGGATACCAAGAGACCCAGTACTTC. It is translated as CASRPLWRATGYQETQYF.

This sequence joins TRBV12-5 and TRBJ2-1; 11 bases map to TRBD2. CDR3 length: 15 amino acids. CDR1 LGHNT and CDR2 FRNRAP come from the germline V gene. V dropped 3 bases and J dropped 9; count of bases not matched to a gene: 7. This chain's CDR3 is CASGFSGGASSEQFF. CDR3 DNA: TGTGCTAGTGGTTTTAGCGGGGGGGCTTCAAGTGAGCAGTTCTTC.

The rearrangement links TRBV27 to TRBJ2-1; 7 bases map to TRBD2. CDR1 is MNHEY and CDR2 is SMNVEV in the germline V gene (reference sequence). V lost 2 bases to trimming and J lost 0 bases; unmatched junction nucleotides: 1. This CDR3 spans 15 amino acids. CDR3 sequence: CASSLGLVSYNEQFF. DNA of the CDR3: TGTGCCAGCAGTTTAGGACTAGTCTCCTACAATGAGCAGTTCTTC.

The rearrangement joins TRBV5-6 to TRBJ1-1; weak D call: TRBD1 (6 bases). The CDR3 sequence is 15 residues long. Trimming pared 0 bases from V and 1 base from J, leaving 10 bases between. Germline CDR1 reads SGHDT; CDR2 reads YYEEEE. CDR3 in amino acids: CASSLERGRNTEAFF. The CDR3 bases are TGTGCCAGCAGCTTGGAGAGGGGGAGGAACACTGAAGCTTTCTTT.

V is TRBV10-3 and J is TRBJ2-2, with 9 positions matching TRBD1. CDR1 is ENHRY and CDR2 is SYGVKD in the germline V gene. The CDR3 loop spans 13 amino acids. Losses at the gene ends were 10 bases for V and 7 bases for J; bases not matched to a gene: 7. Here the CDR3 reads CATGQGVVGELFF. CDR3 bases: TGTGCCACGGGACAGGGAGTGGTCGGGGAGCTGTTTTTT.

The V call is TRBV5-1, the J call TRBJ1-2; the D is unclear. Trimming took 0 bases from V and 3 from J, leaving 9 bases between them. Germline V gives CDR1 SGHRS, CDR2 YFSETQ. The CDR3 covers 14 residues. The CDR3 nucleotides read TGCGCCAGCAGCTTGGGAGGGATCGACTATGGCTACACCTTC. It yields the protein CASSLGGIDYGYTF. Filled out from reference TRBV5-1 and TRBJ1-2, the complete variable domain reads KAGVTQTPRYLIKTRGQQVTLSCSPISGHRSVSWYQQTPGQGLQFLFEYFSETQRNKGNFPGRFSGRQFSNSRSEMNVSTLELGDSALYLCASSLGGIDYGYTFGSGTRLTVV.

This chain uses TRBV11-2 with TRBJ2-7; 11 positions agree with TRBD1. CDR3 length equals 15 residues. CDR1 is SGHAT, CDR2 FQNNGV, per germline. With 3 bases clipped from V and 4 bases from J, the junction kept 5 bases outside the gene matches. CDR3 protein: CASSFPGQGVYEQYF. The CDR3 DNA is TGTGCCAGCAGCTTCCCGGGACAGGGGGTTTACGAGCAGTACTTC.

This CDR3 is CSVSEREQFF. The CDR3 DNA reads TGCAGTGTTAGCGAACGGGAGCAGTTCTTC. The chain combines TRBV20-1 with TRBJ2-1; a possible D gene is TRBD2 (5 bases). The CDR3 runs 10 residues. Germline lookup yields CDR1 DFQATT and CDR2 SNEGSKA (reference sequence). V was shortened by 7 bases and J by 10 bases, with 11 bases between the two germline ends.

The rearrangement uses TRBV11-1 and TRBJ1-2, with TRBD1 matching over 7 bases. The ends lost 5 bases at V and 3 bases at J; junction bases unmatched: 3. This CDR3 contains 13 residues. Germline-derived CDR1 and CDR2 are SGHAT and FQDESV (reference sequence). The CDR3 loop is CASSVDRDYGYTF. CDR3 sequence (DNA): TGTGCCAGCAGCGTCGACAGGGACTATGGCTACACCTTC. Looking up the rest from reference TRBV11-1 and TRBJ1-2 gives the full variable domain: EAEVAQSPRYKITEKSQAVAFWCDPISGHATLYWYRQILGQGPELLVQFQDESVVDDSQLPKDRFSAERLKGVDSTLKIQPAELGDSAMYLCASSVDRDYGYTFGSGTRLTVV.

In this sample, this clone turned up a few times. CDR3 nucleotide sequence: TGTGCCAGCAGTGAAGAGTCAGGCTCCCCCTACGAGCAGTACTTC. Encoded protein: CASSEESGSPYEQYF. The V and J genes are TRBV6-1 and TRBJ2-7; D gene uncertain. CDR3 length: 15 amino acids. The germline CDR1 and CDR2 sequences are MNHNS and SASEGT. The germline V and J ends were trimmed by 1 base and 2 bases, with 12 bases remaining between them.

The CDR3 sequence: CASSPRIWGQGVDEQYF. DNA of the CDR3: TGTGCCAGCTCACCCCGGATTTGGGGACAGGGGGTCGACGAGCAGTACTTC. The chain recombines TRBV18 with TRBJ2-7; 11 bases match TRBD1. The CDR3 runs to 17 residues. The V gene end was trimmed by 3 bases and the J gene end by 5 bases; junction bases not matched to a gene: 12. In germline, CDR1 is KGHSH, CDR2 LQKENI.